This paragraph covers one TCR beta chain sequence. Its target is unknown. This sample stems from a study of shared clonotypes between healthy human individuals. Study-level information: Donors, aged 18 to 49, were a couple of women and three men. There were three CD4 naive, three CD4 memory, two CD8 naive and one CD8 memory plates per donor.

Germline values: CDR1 LNHDA, CDR2 SQIVND (reference sequence). This CDR3 spans 15 amino acids. V dropped 1 base and J dropped 7; count of bases not matched to a gene: 8. The assay was immunoSEQ multiplex PCR, and TCRdb's table has in-frame clones only and misses some. The data contain hundreds of thousands of clones, approximately 95% of them seen just once; the ten biggest clones take up over 0.1%. Findings of the study overall: Rarefaction showed that sequencing of sorted subsets was incomplete (despite large depth).

CD45RO-negative cells were positively selected for CCR7, leaving out terminally differentiated effector memory CD45RA+ cells. All participating donors were Caucasian adults from Nashville, Tennessee. The V gene is TRBV19, the J gene TRBJ2-7; 9 bases map to TRBD2. Sequencing used naive CD8+ T cells sorted from blood. This receptor was obtained from a woman aged 25 to 39 in good health. The CDR3 DNA reads TGTGCCAGTAGTATAGGGCTAGCGGGAAGTCGAGAGCAGTACTTC. Its translation: CASSIGLAGSREQYF.